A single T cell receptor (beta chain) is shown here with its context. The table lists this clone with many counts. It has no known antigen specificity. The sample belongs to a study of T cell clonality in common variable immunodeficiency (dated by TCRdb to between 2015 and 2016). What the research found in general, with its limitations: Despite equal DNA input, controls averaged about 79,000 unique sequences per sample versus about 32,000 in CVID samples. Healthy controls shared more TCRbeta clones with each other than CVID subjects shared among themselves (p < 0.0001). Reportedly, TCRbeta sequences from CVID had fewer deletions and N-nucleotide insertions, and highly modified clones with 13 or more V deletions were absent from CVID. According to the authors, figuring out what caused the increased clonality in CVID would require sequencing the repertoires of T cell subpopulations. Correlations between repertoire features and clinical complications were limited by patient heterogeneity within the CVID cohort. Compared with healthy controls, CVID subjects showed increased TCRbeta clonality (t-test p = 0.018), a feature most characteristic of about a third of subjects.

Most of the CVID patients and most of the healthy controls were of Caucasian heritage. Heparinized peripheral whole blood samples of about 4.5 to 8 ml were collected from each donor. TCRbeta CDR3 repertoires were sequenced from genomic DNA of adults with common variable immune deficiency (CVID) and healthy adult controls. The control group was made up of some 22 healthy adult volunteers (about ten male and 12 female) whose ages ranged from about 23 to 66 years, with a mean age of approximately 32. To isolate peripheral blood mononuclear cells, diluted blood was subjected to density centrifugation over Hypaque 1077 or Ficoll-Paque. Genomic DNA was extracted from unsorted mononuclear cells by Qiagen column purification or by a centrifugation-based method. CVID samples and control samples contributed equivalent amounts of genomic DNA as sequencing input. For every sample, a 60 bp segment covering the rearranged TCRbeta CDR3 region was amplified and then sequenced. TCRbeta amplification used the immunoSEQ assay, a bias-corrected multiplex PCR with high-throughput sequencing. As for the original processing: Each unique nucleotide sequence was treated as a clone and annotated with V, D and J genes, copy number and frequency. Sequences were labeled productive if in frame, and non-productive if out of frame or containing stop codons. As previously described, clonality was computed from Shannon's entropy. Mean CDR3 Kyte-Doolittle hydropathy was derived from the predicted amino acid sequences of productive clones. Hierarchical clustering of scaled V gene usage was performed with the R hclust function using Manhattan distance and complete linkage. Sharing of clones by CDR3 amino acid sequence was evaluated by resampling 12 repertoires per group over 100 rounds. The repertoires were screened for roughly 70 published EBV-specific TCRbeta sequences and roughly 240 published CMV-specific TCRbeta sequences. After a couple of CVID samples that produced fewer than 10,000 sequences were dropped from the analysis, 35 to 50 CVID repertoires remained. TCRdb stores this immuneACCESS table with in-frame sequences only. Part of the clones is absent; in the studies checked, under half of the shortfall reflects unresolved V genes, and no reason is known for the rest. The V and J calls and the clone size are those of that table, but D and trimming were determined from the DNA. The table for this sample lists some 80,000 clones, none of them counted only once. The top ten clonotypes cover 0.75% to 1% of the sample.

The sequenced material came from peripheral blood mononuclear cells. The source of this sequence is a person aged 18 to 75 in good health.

Incomplete CDR3 DNA: TGTGCCAGTAGTGGTACCAGGGTATCCGGGGAG. Its protein is CASSGTRVSGE. The CDR3 in its entirety is CASSGTRVSGELFF. The sequence links TRBV19 to TRBJ2-2; matching of 5 bases hints at TRBD1 as the D gene. The CDR3 end is not reached by the read, which stops 3 residues before it; the germline J gene fills it in. V sheds 5 bases and J sheds 6 bases, leaving 13 bases between their ends. The CDR3 holds 14 amino acids from the cysteine to the phenylalanine. The DNA has 33 bases, all within the CDR3, and is read from base 1. Looking up the germline V gene (reference sequence) yields CDR1 LNHDA and CDR2 SQIVND. Beyond the CDR3, the reference TRBV19 and TRBJ2-2 genes provide the residues; the full variable domain reads: DGGITQSPKYLFRKEGQNVTLSCEQNLNHDAMYWYRQDPGQGLRLIYYSQIVNDFQKGDIAEGYSVSREKKESFPLTVTSAQKNPTAFYLCASSGTRVSGELFFGEGSRLTVL.